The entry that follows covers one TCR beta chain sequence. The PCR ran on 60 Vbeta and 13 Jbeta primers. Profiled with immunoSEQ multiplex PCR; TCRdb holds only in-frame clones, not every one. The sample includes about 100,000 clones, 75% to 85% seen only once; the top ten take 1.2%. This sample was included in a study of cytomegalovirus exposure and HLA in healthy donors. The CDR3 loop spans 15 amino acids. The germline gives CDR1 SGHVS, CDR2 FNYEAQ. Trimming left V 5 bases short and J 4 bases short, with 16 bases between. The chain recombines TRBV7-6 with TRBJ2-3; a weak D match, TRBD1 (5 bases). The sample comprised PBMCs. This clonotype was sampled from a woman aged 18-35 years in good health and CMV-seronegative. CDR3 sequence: CASSPRVRGSDTQYF. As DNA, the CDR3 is TGTGCCAGCAGCCCCCGCGTTAGGGGCTCAGATACGCAGTATTTT. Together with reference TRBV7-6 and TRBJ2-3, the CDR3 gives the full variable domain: GAGVSQSPRYKVTKRGQDVALRCDPISGHVSLYWYRQALGQGPEFLTYFNYEAQQDKSGLPNDRFSAERPEGSISTLTIQRTEQRDSAMYRCASSPRVRGSDTQYFGPGTRLTVL.